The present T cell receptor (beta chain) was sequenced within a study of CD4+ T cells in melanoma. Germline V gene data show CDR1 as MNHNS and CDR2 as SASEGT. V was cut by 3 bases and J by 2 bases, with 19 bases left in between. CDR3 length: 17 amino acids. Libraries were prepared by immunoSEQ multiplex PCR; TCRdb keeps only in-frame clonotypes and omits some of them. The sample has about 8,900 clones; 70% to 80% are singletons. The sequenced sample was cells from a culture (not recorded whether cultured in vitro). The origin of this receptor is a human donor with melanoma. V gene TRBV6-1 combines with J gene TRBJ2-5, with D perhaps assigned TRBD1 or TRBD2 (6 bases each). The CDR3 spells CASSDRGGAILQETQYF. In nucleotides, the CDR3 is TGTGCCAGCAGTGACAGGGGCGGGGCGATCCTTCAAGAGACCCAGTACTTC.